A selection of T cell receptor beta chains follows, all from one sample in a study of vaccination effects on CD4 cells after COVID-19. No antigen has been identified for these receptors. Here immunoSEQ multiplex PCR was the method, and the copy in TCRdb shows in-frame clones only, minus some. The sample shows tens of thousands of clones, around 74% of them seen only once. Sequenced here: CD4+ T cells from PBMCs cultured without peptide, sampled before COVID-19 vaccination. All receptors derive from a human donor who received a COVID-19 vaccine. Both conserved end residues are part of each CDR3. The D gene is left open where the match is weak. Where a row states a size, it is once, few, many or the class of an expanded clone; other rows omit it.

V: TRBV30; J: TRBJ1-1; size: -; D: -; CDR3: CAGQGTEAFF; DNA: TGTGCCGGGCAGGGGACTGAAGCTTTCTTT
V: TRBV4-3; J: TRBJ1-3; size: -; D: -; CDR3: CASSQARGASGNTIYF; DNA: TGCGCCAGCAGCCAGGCGCGGGGAGCCTCTGGAAACACCATATATTTT
V: TRBV28; J: TRBJ2-1; size: -; D: -; CDR3: CASSPYSGEGQFF; DNA: TGTGCCAGCAGTCCCTATAGCGGAGAAGGGCAGTTCTTC
V: TRBV7-2; J: TRBJ2-2; size: -; D: -; CDR3: CASSLGGAGELFF; DNA: TGTGCCAGCAGCTTAGGCGGGGCCGGGGAGCTGTTTTTT
V: TRBV5-6; J: TRBJ1-4; size: -; D: -; CDR3: CASSLREEEKLFF; DNA: TGTGCCAGCAGCTTAAGGGAGGAGGAAAAACTGTTTTTT
V: TRBV7-9; J: TRBJ2-7; size: -; D: -; CDR3: CASSLVQGSTSYEQYF; DNA: TGTGCCAGCAGCTTAGTTCAGGGATCCACCTCCTACGAGCAGTACTTC
V: TRBV7-9; J: TRBJ1-1; size: -; D: -; CDR3: CASSLQQNTEAFF; DNA: TGTGCCAGCAGCTTACAGCAGAACACTGAAGCTTTCTTT
V: TRBV19; J: TRBJ1-2; size: -; D: TRBD1; CDR3: CASREGQADYGYTF; DNA: TGTGCCAGTAGGGAAGGACAGGCCGACTATGGCTACACCTTC
V: TRBV3-1/TRBV3-2; J: TRBJ1-2; size: -; D: TRBD1; CDR3: CASSPDRAGGYTF; DNA: TGTGCCAGCAGCCCCGACAGGGCGGGTGGCTACACCTTC
V: TRBV19; J: TRBJ2-1; size: -; D: TRBD1; CDR3: CASSPRRSQGNEQFF; DNA: TGTGCCAGTAGTCCAAGGCGGTCACAGGGGAATGAGCAGTTCTTC
V: TRBV6-5; J: TRBJ2-6; size: -; D: -; CDR3: CASRGAGANVLTF; DNA: TGTGCCAGCAGGGGGGCTGGGGCCAACGTCCTGACTTTC
V: TRBV5-1; J: TRBJ2-1; size: few; D: TRBD2; CDR3: CASSLGAGGDEQFF; DNA: TGCGCCAGCAGCTTGGGAGCGGGAGGAGATGAGCAGTTCTTC
V: TRBV5-4; J: TRBJ2-3; size: -; D: -; CDR3: CASIRDTSTDTQYF; DNA: TGTGCCAGCATCCGGGACACCAGCACAGATACGCAGTATTTT
V: TRBV4-2; J: TRBJ1-1; size: -; D: TRBD1; CDR3: CASSQVETGPFGEAFF; DNA: TGTGCCAGCAGCCAAGTGGAGACAGGGCCCTTTGGTGAAGCTTTCTTT
V: TRBV4-1; J: TRBJ1-1; size: -; D: -; CDR3: CASSSGGGTSREAFF; DNA: TGCGCCAGCAGTTCGGGGGGGGGTACCTCCCGTGAAGCTTTCTTT
V: TRBV5-1; J: TRBJ2-7; size: -; D: -; CDR3: CASSQGDYEQYF; DNA: TGCGCCAGCAGCCAGGGAGACTACGAGCAGTACTTC
V: TRBV4-1; J: TRBJ2-3; size: -; D: TRBD2; CDR3: CASSLDRGGSTDTQYF; DNA: TGCGCCAGCAGCCTAGACCGGGGGGGCAGTACAGATACGCAGTATTTT
V: TRBV3-1/TRBV3-2; J: TRBJ1-1; size: -; D: -; CDR3: CASSQEVLRGAFF; DNA: TGTGCCAGCAGCCAAGAAGTTCTAAGGGGAGCTTTCTTT
V: TRBV27; J: TRBJ2-7; size: -; D: -; CDR3: CASSSHIRDTYSYEQYF; DNA: TGTGCCAGCAGTTCCCACATCCGGGACACTTACTCCTACGAGCAGTACTTC
V: TRBV12-3/TRBV12-4; J: TRBJ1-2; size: -; D: -; CDR3: CASRDVGRGYTF; DNA: TGTGCCAGCAGGGATGTCGGGCGTGGCTACACCTTC
V: TRBV5-6; J: TRBJ2-7; size: -; D: -; CDR3: CASSLGANYEQYF; DNA: TGTGCCAGCAGCTTGGGGGCCAACTACGAGCAGTACTTC
V: TRBV4-3; J: TRBJ1-2; size: -; D: -; CDR3: CASSQGSGPGPNYGYTF; DNA: TGCGCCAGCAGCCAAGGGAGTGGGCCAGGCCCTAACTATGGCTACACCTTC
V: TRBV28; J: TRBJ2-4; size: -; D: -; CDR3: CASKGAAKNIQYF; DNA: TGTGCCAGCAAAGGGGCCGCCAAAAACATTCAGTACTTC
V: TRBV2; J: TRBJ2-1; size: -; D: TRBD2; CDR3: CASVSLSGRGKFF; DNA: TGTGCCAGCGTTTCCCTGAGCGGGAGAGGGAAGTTCTTC
V: TRBV27; J: TRBJ2-5; size: -; D: TRBD2; CDR3: CASTASGGRWETQYF; DNA: TGTGCCAGCACGGCTAGCGGGGGGCGGTGGGAGACCCAGTACTTC
V: TRBV5-4; J: TRBJ1-2; size: -; D: -; CDR3: CASSETRNYGYTF; DNA: TGTGCCAGCAGCGAGACCAGGAACTATGGCTACACCTTC
V: TRBV6-5; J: TRBJ2-3; size: -; D: TRBD1; CDR3: CASSYTAGGRTDTQYF; DNA: TGTGCCAGCAGTTACACGGCAGGGGGCAGGACAGATACGCAGTATTTT
V: TRBV14; J: TRBJ1-2; size: -; D: TRBD1; CDR3: CASSTTGGIGYTF; DNA: TGTGCCAGCAGTACTACAGGGGGCATAGGCTACACCTTC
V: TRBV4-1; J: TRBJ1-6; size: few; D: TRBD1; CDR3: CASSQDRDRGSNSPLHF; DNA: TGCGCCAGCAGCCAAGACAGGGACAGGGGCAGTAATTCACCCCTCCACTTT
V: TRBV6-5; J: TRBJ2-7; size: -; D: -; CDR3: CASRADYEQYF; DNA: TGTGCCAGCCGGGCAGATTACGAGCAGTACTTC
V: TRBV5-1; J: TRBJ2-5; size: -; D: -; CDR3: CASTLQGEETQYF; DNA: TGCGCCAGCACTCTCCAGGGAGAAGAGACCCAGTACTTC
V: TRBV28; J: TRBJ1-4; size: -; D: -; CDR3: CASRRLVATNEKLFF; DNA: TGTGCCAGCAGAAGATTAGTTGCAACTAATGAAAAACTGTTTTTT
V: TRBV5-5; J: TRBJ2-3; size: -; D: TRBD2; CDR3: CASSWGGLAASTDTQYF; DNA: TGTGCCAGCAGCTGGGGGGGTTTAGCGGCTAGCACAGATACGCAGTATTTT
V: TRBV7-2; J: TRBJ1-5; size: -; D: -; CDR3: CASSLAVGGRGNVVNQPQHF; DNA: TGTGCCAGCAGCTTAGCTGTTGGGGGTAGGGGAAATGTGGTCAATCAGCCCCAGCATTTT
V: TRBV18; J: TRBJ2-3; size: -; D: TRBD2; CDR3: CASHWGLAGVARSTDTQYF; DNA: TGTGCCAGCCACTGGGGGCTAGCGGGAGTGGCTCGGAGCACAGATACGCAGTATTTT
V: TRBV20-1; J: TRBJ1-1; size: -; D: -; CDR3: CSGPPEEAFF; DNA: TGCAGTGGCCCGCCAGAAGAAGCTTTCTTT
V: TRBV5-1; J: TRBJ2-1; size: -; D: -; CDR3: CASSLGAGSSYNEQFF; DNA: TGCGCCAGCAGCTTGGGGGCGGGTAGCTCCTACAATGAGCAGTTCTTC
V: TRBV5-1; J: TRBJ2-7; size: -; D: TRBD1; CDR3: CASSLGQGYSYEQYF; DNA: TGCGCCAGCAGCTTGGGACAGGGGTACTCCTACGAGCAGTACTTC
V: TRBV12-3/TRBV12-4; J: TRBJ1-2; size: few; D: -; CDR3: CASSPGFYGYTF; DNA: TGTGCCAGCAGCCCAGGTTTCTATGGCTACACCTTC
V: TRBV30; J: TRBJ2-1; size: -; D: TRBD2; CDR3: CAWSVPRTSGGHEQFF; DNA: TGTGCCTGGAGTGTACCGAGGACTAGCGGGGGACATGAGCAGTTCTTC
V: TRBV7-8; J: TRBJ1-6; size: -; D: -; CDR3: CASSLLMKPLHF; DNA: TGTGCCAGCAGCTTGTTAATGAAACCCCTCCACTTT